What follows is one T cell receptor (beta chain) and its context. The count of this clonotype is one. Its binding antigen is unknown. No much larger clonotype is one base removed from it; base qualities were not supplied. The data derive from a study of blood T cells in healthy people across ages (dated by TCRdb to about 2015). Regarding the study in general: In model experiments, template switching captured roughly one uniquely barcoded TCR beta cDNA molecule for every two T cells. To track age-related changes in TCR beta repertoire diversity, the study relied on deep sequencing normalized with unique cDNA molecular identifiers. The donors were split into four age groups: young (average 16 years), middle-aged (more than 35), aged (more than 60) and long-lived (over 80). To avoid experimental bias, donors of different ages were spread randomly across the sequencing lanes. For two donors (one aged 18 to 29 and one aged 80 or older), the study analyzed two additional independent replicas of 1 million unique cDNA reads from the same blood draw.

The investigation overall reported the following: The long-lived group showed more naive CD4+ T cells, fewer expanded clones and increased TCR diversity than the aged group, suggesting age selection. A strong correlation was found between observed TCR beta diversity and the percentage of naive T cells measured by flow cytometry. Since profiling was done on bulk unsorted PBMCs, naive and antigen-experienced compartments could not be conclusively compared. Estimates of total diversity from one million sequenced T cells were regarded as lower bounds and underestimates. The CMV infection status of donors was not known, potentially confounding age-related changes in expanded clonotypes. Observed TCR beta diversity per million T cells fell roughly linearly with age, and a significant reduction was already apparent by age about 38.

There are 17 amino acids in the CDR3, from cysteine to phenylalanine inclusive. Of all the DNA, just the CDR3 is kept, 51 bases in frame from base 1. Sequences SGHRS (CDR1) and YFSETQ (CDR2) are obtained from the germline V gene. V drops 5 bases and J drops 0 bases, leaving 21 bases in between. Receptor amplification or capture employed 5' RACE. The instrument given in TCRdb is Illumina HiSeq 2500. The second PCR ran for roughly 7 to 12 cycles and used a J-beta primer mix along with a sample-barcoded 5' primer. Each TCR beta cDNA molecule received a unique molecular identifier from a template-switch 5' adaptor carrying 12 random nucleotides. Each sample yielded at least 3 million CDR3-containing paired-end reads. First-strand cDNA synthesis was performed from all RNA using the Mint cDNA synthesis kit, with priming by a TRBC-specific oligonucleotide. Following uracil-DNA glycosylase treatment, all cDNA underwent a first 18-cycle PCR with the universal primers M1SS and BC2_uni_R. In the authors' own workflow: Normalization of each sample was performed by random selection of 1 million high-quality reads, each carrying a distinct molecular identifier. Reads sharing molecular identifiers were discarded rather than binned into consensus sequences. MiTCR, with a Q25 quality threshold and the strictest error-elimination algorithm, was used for CDR3 identification, clonotype clustering and error correction. A nonparametric unseen species model with Euler transformation was used to estimate a lower bound on total TCR beta diversity. The public reads were run again by TCRdb, first through fastp at Q25 and then through MiXCR, and only productive beta chains were kept. Every CDR3 protein is listed once, alongside the most common genes and DNA of its rows. TCRdb's processing, not the authors' own work, is the source of the V and J calls. Across this sample there are 2 million or so distinct CDR3 sequences, with around half seen only once. The ten top clones hold over 2% of the sample.

Systemically healthy Caucasian individuals from Russia, some 40 in total and aged about 6 to 100 years, were included as donors. Approximately 10 milliliters of peripheral blood were collected from each donor into EDTA-treated Vacutainer tubes. Ficoll-Paque density-gradient centrifugation was used to isolate PBMCs, with at least 7 million obtained per sample. Total RNA was extracted from PBMCs with Trizol reagent, with at least 5.5 micrograms obtained per sample. Naive CD45RAhigh/CD27high T cell percentages were measured by flow cytometry on a PBMC aliquot from every donor. The sample taken for sequencing was blood. The origin of this receptor is a woman in her thirties or forties in good health. This chain joins TRBV5-1 to TRBJ2-7; the D gene is possibly TRBD1, with 6 bases matching. The DNA reads as follows: TGCGCCAGCAGACGTGGACAGCCTGCCCAACTCTCCTACGAGCAGTACTTC. Its product reads: CASRRGQPAQLSYEQYF.